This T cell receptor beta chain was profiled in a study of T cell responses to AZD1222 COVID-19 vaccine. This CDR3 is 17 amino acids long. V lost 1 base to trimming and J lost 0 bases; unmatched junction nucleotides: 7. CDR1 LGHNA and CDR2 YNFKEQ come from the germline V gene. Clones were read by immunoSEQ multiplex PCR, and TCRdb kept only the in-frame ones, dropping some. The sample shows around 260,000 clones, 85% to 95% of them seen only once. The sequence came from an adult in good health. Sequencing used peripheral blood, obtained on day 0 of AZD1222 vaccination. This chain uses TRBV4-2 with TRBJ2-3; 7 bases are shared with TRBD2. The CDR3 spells CASSQGWASGSTDTQYF. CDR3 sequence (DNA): TGTGCCAGCAGCCAAGGGTGGGCTAGCGGAAGCACAGATACGCAGTATTTT.